The sequence of this T cell receptor beta chain was determined in a study of spatial heterogeneity in lung cancer. Whole-study context: Detected beta-chain sequences consistently exceeded alpha-chain sequences.

This clonotype was recorded a few times. This CDR3 has 13 amino acids. Trimming removed 4 bases at V and 4 bases at J, with 8 bases between. The germline CDR1 and CDR2 sequences are KGHDR and SFDVKD. The time point is: blood at routine non-recurrence follow-up after resection. Unique molecular identifiers tagged every individual TCR cDNA molecule. Using its own MiXCR run on the 5' RACE reads, TCRdb lists one record per CDR3 protein. The table records 35,000 to 55,000 distinct CDR3 sequences, over 9.5% of them present only once. This material consisted of PBMCs, taken at follow-up. The V and J genes are TRBV24-1 and TRBJ2-3; weak D call: TRBD2 (6 bases). This sequence was found in a male donor with early-stage non-small cell lung cancer. DNA of the CDR3: TGTGCCACCAGTGAACGCGGGGCAGATACGCAGTATTTT. It translates to CATSERGADTQYF.